These T cell receptor beta chains were read from a single sample in a study of T cells after yellow fever vaccination. TCRdb called the 5' RACE reads again in MiXCR, with one record for every CDR3 protein. The data show hundreds of thousands of distinct CDR3 sequences, with around an eighth seen just once and 14% to 15% held by the top ten. The sample was PBMCs, taken on the day of the yellow fever booster vaccination. The receptors stem from a man aged 30 to 45 who received the YFV17D yellow fever vaccine. Each CDR3 is given with its conserved first and last residue. The order of the fields is J gene, D gene, V gene, clone size, CDR3 protein, CDR3 DNA. A D gene is named only where the DNA matches it firmly. Rows give clone size only sometimes, using once, few, many, or a class for an expanded clone.

>TRBJ2-7|-|TRBV29-1|-
CSVAGASSYEQYF
TGCAGCGTTGCCGGGGCGTCTTCCTACGAGCAGTACTTC
>TRBJ2-7|TRBD2|TRBV7-8|-
CASSFIAGGAYEQYF
TGTGCCAGCAGCTTCATTGCGGGAGGGGCCTACGAGCAGTACTTC
>TRBJ2-5|-|TRBV7-2|-
CASATDQETQYF
TGTGCCAGCGCGACAGACCAAGAGACCCAGTACTTC
>TRBJ2-7|-|TRBV6-5|few
CASSSGGGGRGYF
TGTGCCAGCAGTTCCGGAGGGGGCGGGAGAGGGTACTTC
>TRBJ2-1|-|TRBV5-1|-
CASSTENRNEQFF
TGCGCCAGCAGCACCGAAAACAGAAATGAGCAGTTCTTC
>TRBJ2-7|-|TRBV10-2|-
CASSDSRGMREQYF
TGCGCCAGCAGTGACTCTAGGGGGATGAGGGAGCAGTACTTC
>TRBJ1-5|TRBD1|TRBV12-3/TRBV12-4|-
CASSLNRGDQPQHF
TGTGCCAGCAGTTTAAACAGGGGTGATCAGCCCCAGCATTTT
>TRBJ2-1|-|TRBV27|-
CVSSDRYNEQFF
TGTGTCAGCAGTGACCGGTACAATGAGCAGTTCTTC
>TRBJ2-3|-|TRBV7-2|few
CASSFVSLTDTQYF
TGTGCCAGCAGCTTCGTTTCCCTAACAGATACGCAGTATTTT
>TRBJ2-5|-|TRBV29-1|many
CSVEERARGNSGIRGTQYF
TGCAGCGTTGAAGAACGCGCCAGGGGGAATAGCGGGATTAGGGGGACCCAGTACTTC
>TRBJ1-1|TRBD1|TRBV5-6|-
CASSFLGNRGNTEAFF
TGTGCCAGCAGCTTTTTAGGGAACAGGGGGAACACTGAAGCTTTCTTT
>TRBJ2-1|TRBD2|TRBV5-1|many
CASSLGGGGREQFF
TGCGCCAGCAGCCTGGGCGGGGGAGGCCGTGAGCAGTTCTTC
>TRBJ2-7|TRBD2|TRBV6-1|-
CASSSSGRPTYEQYF
TGTGCCAGCAGTAGTAGCGGGAGGCCCACGTACGAGCAGTACTTC
>TRBJ1-6|-|TRBV5-1|few
CASSPRRVGNSPLHF
TGCGCCAGCAGCCCTCGCAGGGTTGGTAATTCACCCCTCCACTTT
>TRBJ2-7|-|TRBV7-8|many
CASSLGASEQYF
TGTGCCAGCAGCTTAGGGGCGTCAGAGCAGTACTTC
>TRBJ2-1|TRBD2|TRBV7-3|-
CASSIKSGTAFNEQFF
TGTGCCAGCAGCATCAAAAGCGGGACCGCTTTCAATGAGCAGTTCTTC
>TRBJ2-7|-|TRBV30|-
CAWSTGIGEQYF
TGTGCCTGGAGTACAGGGATCGGCGAGCAGTACTTC
>TRBJ2-4|TRBD1|TRBV5-1|few
CASSRDREAKNIQYF
TGCGCCAGCAGCCGGGACAGAGAAGCCAAAAACATTCAGTACTTC
>TRBJ2-2|TRBD2|TRBV20-1|-
CSARGGTLPTGELFF
TGCAGTGCTAGGGGGGGGACTTTACCCACCGGGGAGCTGTTTTTT
>TRBJ2-3|TRBD2|TRBV18|-
CASSPLGLAVTDTQYF
TGTGCCAGCTCACCACTGGGACTAGCGGTCACAGATACGCAGTATTTT
>TRBJ2-1|-|TRBV30|-
CASSGGHEQFF
TGTGCCTCGTCGGGGGGCCATGAGCAGTTCTTC
>TRBJ1-1|-|TRBV5-1|few
CASSLGTQAHTEAFF
TGCGCCAGCAGCCTTGGGACCCAAGCCCACACTGAAGCTTTCTTT
>TRBJ2-1|-|TRBV20-1|-
CSASRDSYNEQFF
TGCAGTGCTAGCCGGGACTCCTACAATGAGCAGTTCTTC
>TRBJ2-1|-|TRBV19|many
CASNSRGSYNEQFF
TGTGCCAGTAATAGTAGGGGATCCTACAATGAGCAGTTCTTC
>TRBJ2-3|TRBD2|TRBV15|few
CATSSTSGRADTQYF
TGTGCCACCAGCAGTACTAGCGGGAGGGCAGATACGCAGTATTTT
>TRBJ2-5|-|TRBV20-1|few
CSAAGTRQETQYF
TGCAGTGCAGCCGGGACAAGGCAAGAGACCCAGTACTTC
>TRBJ2-2|-|TRBV20-1|-
CSARDGTVGELFF
TGCAGTGCTAGAGATGGAACCGTCGGGGAGCTGTTTTTT
>TRBJ2-7|-|TRBV30|-
CAWSAPLVALSSYEQYF
TGTGCCTGGAGTGCACCCTTGGTAGCGCTGAGCTCCTACGAGCAGTACTTC
>TRBJ2-5|-|TRBV6-1|-
CASVKPSAYGETQYF
TGTGCCAGCGTAAAACCCTCCGCATACGGGGAGACCCAGTACTTC
>TRBJ2-3|-|TRBV7-2|few
CASSWTNTTDTQYF
TGTGCCAGCAGCTGGACTAACACCACAGATACGCAGTATTTT
>TRBJ2-1|TRBD2|TRBV28|few
CASSSQREKNNEQFF
TGTGCCAGCAGTTCCCAGCGGGAGAAGAACAATGAGCAGTTCTTC
>TRBJ2-1|TRBD2|TRBV15|few
CATSRLAGAGNEQFF
TGTGCCACCAGCAGATTAGCGGGAGCGGGGAATGAGCAGTTCTTC
>TRBJ1-2|TRBD1|TRBV6-1|-
CASSEAFGTGVGMDYGYTF
TGTGCCAGCAGTGAAGCCTTCGGGACAGGGGTCGGTATGGACTATGGCTACACCTTC
>TRBJ2-1|-|TRBV7-2|few
CASSYIWQTDTSQFF
TGTGCCAGCAGCTATATTTGGCAGACCGATACATCGCAGTTCTTC
>TRBJ1-1|-|TRBV7-2|-
CASSQGWRLNTEAFF
TGTGCCAGCAGCCAGGGGTGGCGGTTGAACACTGAAGCTTTCTTT
>TRBJ2-7|-|TRBV12-3/TRBV12-4|many
CASSLARLYEQYF
TGTGCCAGCAGTTTAGCGCGCCTCTACGAGCAGTACTTC
>TRBJ2-7|-|TRBV6-1|few
CASSQRPGYYEQYF
TGTGCCAGCAGTCAGAGGCCAGGATACTACGAGCAGTACTTC
>TRBJ2-5|TRBD1|TRBV7-9|-
CASSTGQGSETQYF
TGTGCCAGCAGCACGGGACAGGGGAGTGAGACCCAGTACTTC
>TRBJ2-6|TRBD2|TRBV9|-
CASSMGLANSGANVLTF
TGTGCCAGCAGCATGGGACTAGCGAACTCTGGGGCCAACGTCCTGACTTTC
>TRBJ1-2|TRBD1|TRBV10-3|few
CAISPRDRVGYTF
TGTGCCATCAGCCCCCGGGACAGGGTTGGCTACACCTTC
>TRBJ2-7|TRBD2|TRBV6-2/TRBV6-3|-
CASTDGTSGIVYEQYF
TGTGCCAGCACCGACGGTACTAGCGGGATTGTTTACGAGCAGTACTTC
>TRBJ2-1|-|TRBV10-3|-
CAISESTDNEQFF
TGTGCCATCAGTGAGTCGACAGACAATGAGCAGTTCTTC
>TRBJ2-5|-|TRBV5-1|once
CASSLWDSQETQYF
TGCGCCAGCAGCCTGTGGGACTCTCAAGAGACCCAGTACTTC
>TRBJ2-1|TRBD2|TRBV12-5|-
CASGLMLAGVRFF
TGTGCTAGTGGTTTGATGTTAGCGGGAGTTCGGTTCTTC